Presented here are 9 T cell receptor beta chains from one specimen sequenced in a study of shared clonotypes between healthy human individuals (dated by TCRdb to about 2020). The library was prepared using the immunoSEQ multiplex PCR assay. TCRdb obtained this table from immuneACCESS and retained in-frame rearrangements with V and J assigned. These tables miss some clones; where compared with another copy, unresolved V genes account for less than half of the shortfall, and the remainder is unexplained. The sample profile shows approximately 320,000 clones; approximately 74% of them were found once. About a tenth of the sample is taken by the ten largest. The sequenced sample consisted of memory CD4+ T cells sorted from blood. The meaning of the sample's cell subset or site label: CD45RA-negative fraction. These receptors were collected from a man aged 25 to 40 in good health.

This sequence joins TRBV5-1 and TRBJ2-3, with TRBD2 matching 12 bases. With 1 base clipped from V and 5 bases from J, the junction kept 5 bases outside the gene matches. The CDR3 has 16 amino acids. Germline V gene lookup returns CDR1 SGHRS and CDR2 YFSETQ. The CDR3 spells CASSLRLAGVLDTQYF. Written as DNA, the CDR3 is TGCGCCAGCAGCTTGAGACTAGCGGGAGTGCTAGATACGCAGTATTTT.

By frequency in the sample, this clone is large (0.1 to 1%). This chain connects TRBV19 to TRBJ1-1, with 9 nucleotides matching TRBD1. There are 13 residues in the CDR3. Germline lookup yields CDR1 LNHDA and CDR2 SQIVND (reference sequence). J gave up 2 bases and V 8 bases, and 3 bases lay outside the gene matches. CDR3 sequence (DNA): TGTGCCAGTGGGACAGGGCGTAACACTGAAGCTTTCTTT. Protein product: CASGTGRNTEAFF.

V gene TRBV2 combines with J gene TRBJ2-1; 8 nucleotides line up with TRBD2. The J segment lost 8 bases and the V segment lost 2 bases, leaving 2 bases of the junction unmatched. From germline, CDR1 is SNHLY and CDR2 FYNNEI. This CDR3 contains 13 residues. Here the CDR3 DNA reads TGTGCCAGCAGTGAATTAGCGGGGTATGAGCAGTTCTTC. Translating it yields CASSELAGYEQFF.

The J gene is TRBJ2-7, the V gene TRBV2; no clear D. The germline V gene has CDR1 SNHLY and CDR2 FYNNEI. Trimming shortened V by 0 bases and J by 0 bases, and 18 bases separated the two germline ends. This CDR3 comprises 18 residues. The CDR3 reads CASSEANPRTTLSYEQYF. The CDR3 DNA reads as TGTGCCAGCAGTGAAGCTAACCCCCGGACGACCCTCTCCTACGAGCAGTACTTC.

The V gene is TRBV18, the J gene TRBJ2-7; tentative D call: TRBD1 (6 bases). The length of the CDR3 is 14 residues. V dropped 3 bases and J dropped 2 bases, with 11 bases sitting between them. Germline CDR1 and CDR2: KGHSH and LQKENI. The CDR3 here is CASSPATGPYEQYF. The CDR3 nucleotides are TGTGCCAGCTCACCGGCGACAGGACCCTACGAGCAGTACTTC.

This clone was found once. The V call is TRBV18, the J call TRBJ2-7; 7 nucleotides match TRBD1. Looked up from germline, CDR1 is KGHSH and CDR2 is LQKENI. The CDR3 has 17 amino acids. Trimming at V came to 2 bases and at J to 3 bases, leaving 13 bases not matched to a gene. This CDR3 reads CASSPLSAAGGFYEQYF. DNA of the CDR3: TGTGCCAGCTCACCATTAAGCGCGGCAGGGGGATTCTACGAGCAGTACTTC.

This clone has a count of ten or more. CDR3 nucleotides: TGTGCCAGCAGCGGGGGTGGGGCTCTTCGCTACGAGCAGTACTTC. Amino acids: CASSGGGALRYEQYF. The V gene is TRBV7-8, the J gene TRBJ2-7, with D perhaps being TRBD1 or TRBD2 (5 bases each). Trimming shortened V by 5 bases and J by 3 bases, and 17 bases separated the two germline ends. CDR3 length: 15 amino acids. CDR1 and CDR2 (germline): SGHVS, FQNEAQ.

The rearrangement joins TRBV7-9 to TRBJ2-7, with 9 bases fitting TRBD2. From germline, CDR1 is SEHNR and CDR2 FQNEAQ (reference sequence). CDR3 length equals 14 residues. The V segment lost 3 bases and the J segment 2 bases; nucleotides outside the gene matches: 2. The CDR3 nucleotides read TGTGCCAGCAGCTTTGCTAGCGGGGCCTACGAGCAGTACTTC. It codes for CASSFASGAYEQYF.

The chain carries TRBV27 and TRBJ1-1; TRBD1 matches at 7 bases. Germline loops: CDR1 MNHEY, CDR2 SMNVEV (reference sequence). The V segment lost 5 bases and the J segment 1 base; nucleotides outside the gene matches: 4. The CDR3 loop spans 14 amino acids. The CDR3 here is CASSRQGGNTEAFF. In nucleotides, the CDR3 is TGTGCCAGCAGTCGACAGGGAGGGAACACTGAAGCTTTCTTT.